This TCR beta chain was recorded in a study of post-analysis software for immune sequencing data. Study at large: Relapsing-remitting, secondary progressive and progressive-relapsing forms made up the multiple sclerosis disease courses. Study-level results: A significant reduction in normalized Chao1 diversity was observed in multiple sclerosis patients versus controls.

The TCR beta cDNA libraries contained unique molecular identifiers. T cells numbering roughly 1 to 11 million yielded cDNA molecules that totaled roughly 500,000. From the PCR reads, TCRdb called clonotypes with MiXCR, one entry per CDR3 protein. The profile shows fewer than 850,000 distinct CDR3 sequences, 25% to 30% of them singletons. This clonotype showed up just a few times. Its antigen is undetermined. This TCR came from a girl between 10 and 17 years old with multiple sclerosis. The sequencing input was blood.

This chain's CDR3 is CSVCTGGSPDTQYF. The DNA for the CDR3 is TGCAGCGTTTGTACAGGGGGCTCCCCAGATACGCAGTATTTT. The V and J genes are TRBV29-1 and TRBJ2-3; 9 nucleotides line up with TRBD1. CDR3 length: 14 residues. The junction had 7 bases not matched to a gene; V was cut back by 5 bases and J by 4 bases. Germline V gene sequence: CDR1 SQVTM, CDR2 ANQGSEA.